This entry is about one TCR beta chain. This sample was included in a study of shared clonotypes between healthy human individuals. Original analysis: ImmunoSEQ gave junction-only sequences without quality scores, so filtering differed. The table came from immunoSEQ multiplex PCR; TCRdb's copy has only in-frame clones and leaves some out. V and J calls and clone size are as listed in that table; D and trimming were resolved from the DNA. The sample consists of 780,000 or so clones, roughly 72% of them appearing once. The length of the CDR3 is 13 residues. With V trimmed by 8 bases and J by 4 bases, 8 bases remained unmatched. CDR1 and CDR2 (germline): WSHSY, SAAADI.

This TCR was sampled from a woman between 25 and 40 years old in good health. The source material was memory CD4+ T cells sorted from blood. Indicated subset: CD45RA-negative fraction. V and J are TRBV10-2 and TRBJ2-7, with TRBD2 matching over 7 bases. The DNA for the CDR3 is TGCGCCAGCCGTGGGGGGGAGCAATACGAGCAGTACTTC. Amino acid sequence: CASRGGEQYEQYF.